The 28 T cell receptor beta chains reported below all come from one sample, sequenced in a study of graft-versus-host responses after intestinal transplantation. Their specific antigens are unknown. The table came from immunoSEQ multiplex PCR; TCRdb's copy has only in-frame clones and leaves some out. The sample consists of roughly 77,000 clones, around 89% of them appearing once. Sequences were derived from unstimulated CD8+ T cells sorted from spleen or lymph node cells, sampled before intestinal transplant. These receptors all stem from a human donor who received an intestinal transplant.

The rearrangement joins TRBV2 to TRBJ1-2; D perhaps matches TRBD1 (6 bases). The CDR3 has 13 amino acids. The V gene's germline CDR1 is SNHLY and CDR2 FYNNEI. The V and J ends lost 6 bases and 5 bases respectively, with 13 bases between them. CDR3 DNA: TGTGCCAGCAGACACAGGGTTTGGTATGGCTACACCTTC. This sequence encodes CASRHRVWYGYTF.

A note on this clone: The junction departs from the called germline gene at one end, perhaps through a read error. The genes are TRBV5-1 and TRBJ2-2; perhaps TRBD1 as D (7 bases). From germline, CDR1 is SGHRS and CDR2 YFSETQ. The CDR3 is made up of 14 amino acids. CDR3 residues: CASRLDRATGGLFF. As DNA, the CDR3 is TGCGCCAGCAGGCTCGACAGGGCCACCGGGGGGCTGTTTTTT.

The V gene is TRBV7-6, the J gene TRBJ2-3; D may be TRBD2 (5 bases). Germline lookup yields CDR1 SGHVS and CDR2 FNYEAQ. Trimming shortened V by 5 bases and J by 5 bases, and 20 bases separated the two germline ends. This CDR3 is built from 16 residues. Written as DNA, the CDR3 is TGTGCCAGCAGCCCCTCCTGGACCGAGGGCCGAGATACGCAGTATTTT. Its protein product is CASSPSWTEGRDTQYF.

This rearrangement joins TRBV5-8 to TRBJ2-3; TRBD1 matches at 7 bases. Trimming cost V 3 bases and J 0 bases; bases outside gene matches: 4. The germline V gene encodes CDR1 SGHTS and CDR2 YDEGEE. This CDR3 has 15 amino acids. CDR3 region: CASSWGTASTDTQYF. CDR3 bases: TGTGCCAGCAGCTGGGGGACAGCTAGCACAGATACGCAGTATTTT.

This sequence joins TRBV5-4 and TRBJ2-3, with D perhaps matching TRBD1 (6 bases). The CDR3 is 12 residues long. The germline V gene encodes CDR1 SGHNT and CDR2 YYREEE (reference sequence). Trimming shortened V by 2 bases and J by 11 bases, and 12 bases separated the two germline ends. As DNA, the CDR3 is TGTGCCAGCAGCTTAGAGGGGGACAAGCAGTATTTT. This encodes CASSLEGDKQYF.

The chain employs TRBV27 and TRBJ2-7; 8 nucleotides align to TRBD2. The CDR3 totals 14 residues. Losses at the gene ends were 5 bases for V and 3 bases for J; bases not matched to a gene: 6. Germline V gene data show CDR1 as MNHEY and CDR2 as SMNVEV (reference sequence). The CDR3 is CASSLLAARYEQYF. Written as DNA, the CDR3 is TGTGCCAGCAGTCTACTAGCGGCCCGCTACGAGCAGTACTTC.

V gene TRBV19 combines with J gene TRBJ1-1; D may be TRBD1 (6 bases). The CDR3 totals 15 residues. Germline V gene lookup returns CDR1 LNHDA and CDR2 SQIVND (reference sequence). V dropped 3 bases and J dropped 0 bases, with 11 bases sitting between them. The CDR3 spells CASSMDRRMNTEAFF. The CDR3 DNA follows: TGTGCCAGTAGTATGGACAGAAGAATGAACACTGAAGCTTTCTTT.

J is TRBJ1-4 and V is TRBV4-1, with D unresolved. The CDR3 is 16 residues long. V was shortened by 0 bases and J by 2 bases, with 10 bases between the two germline ends. Germline lookup yields CDR1 MGHRA and CDR2 YSYEKL. The CDR3 loop is CASSQDPGGTNEKLFF. The CDR3 DNA sequence: TGCGCCAGCAGCCAAGATCCCGGCGGGACTAATGAAAAACTGTTTTTT.

The rearrangement joins TRBV2 to TRBJ2-3, with a possible D match to TRBD1 (6 bases). V lost 0 bases, J lost 2 bases, and 12 bases lay in between. In germline, CDR1 is SNHLY, CDR2 FYNNEI. The CDR3 runs 16 residues. The CDR3 is CASSEAARDITDTQYF. CDR3 in DNA: TGTGCCAGCAGTGAAGCCGCCCGGGACATCACAGATACGCAGTATTTT. The whole variable domain, filled in from reference TRBV2 and TRBJ2-3, reads EPEVTQTPSHQVTQMGQEVILRCVPISNHLYFYWYRQILGQKVEFLVSFYNNEISEKSEIFDDQFSVERPDGSNFTLKIRSTKLEDSAMYFCASSEAARDITDTQYFGPGTRLTVL.

The chain links TRBV6-5 to TRBJ2-3; D not certain. Germline CDR1 and CDR2: MNHEY and SVGAGI. Trimming cost V 0 bases and J 2 bases, with 6 bases left between them. This CDR3 region has 14 residues. CDR3 residues: CASSYSLDTDTQYF. The CDR3 DNA reads TGTGCCAGCAGTTACTCGTTAGACACAGATACGCAGTATTTT.

In this sample, this clone turned up once. The CDR3 spells CASSPRTSGGGDTQYF. The CDR3 DNA sequence: TGTGCCAGCAGTCCGCGGACTAGCGGAGGCGGTGATACGCAGTATTTT. This chain links TRBV28 with TRBJ2-3; 10 bases align to TRBD2. V dropped 5 bases and J dropped 6; count of bases not matched to a gene: 11. Germline lookup yields CDR1 MDHEN and CDR2 SYDVKM. The CDR3 loop spans 16 amino acids.

This chain joins TRBV6-5 and TRBJ2-7; maybe TRBD1 (6 bases). CDR3 length: 16 amino acids. Germline V lookup: CDR1 MNHEY, CDR2 SVGAGI. The V end lost 2 bases, the J end lost 1 base, and 15 bases lay between the germline ends. The CDR3 DNA reads TGTGCCAGCAGTTACGGCCAGGGGCGATCTTCCTACGAGCAGTACTTC. It is translated as CASSYGQGRSSYEQYF.

The count of this clone is one. This CDR3 is CASSRWDSMNTEAFF. As DNA, the CDR3 is TGTGCCAGTAGCCGGTGGGACAGCATGAACACTGAAGCTTTCTTT. This sequence joins TRBV19 and TRBJ1-1; 7 nucleotides agree with TRBD1. Germline values: CDR1 LNHDA, CDR2 SQIVND (reference sequence). The CDR3 has 15 residues. Trimming took 6 bases from V and 0 from J; bases not matched to a gene: 7.

This chain uses TRBV7-2 with TRBJ2-5; 7 positions match TRBD2. J gave up 5 bases and V 1 base, and 13 bases lay outside the gene matches. The CDR3 extends over 17 amino acids. Looked up from germline, CDR1 is SGHTA and CDR2 is FQGNSA. This CDR3 reads CASSLGSGGAILETQYF. CDR3 DNA sequence: TGTGCCAGCAGCTTAGGCTCGGGGGGAGCGATTCTGGAGACCCAGTACTTC.

The V gene is TRBV7-6, the J gene TRBJ2-7; tentative D call: TRBD2 (6 bases). Per the germline V gene, CDR1 is SGHVS and CDR2 is FNYEAQ. CDR3 length equals 18 residues. V was pared by 1 base and J by 6 bases, with 25 bases between. This chain's CDR3 is CASSLDTVEVTGVGEQYF. The CDR3 nucleotides are TGTGCCAGCAGCTTAGACACGGTCGAGGTAACGGGAGTGGGCGAGCAGTACTTC.

The chain employs TRBV28 and TRBJ1-5; 7 nucleotides agree with TRBD1. V dropped 9 bases and J dropped 7; count of bases not matched to a gene: 18. Germline CDR1 and CDR2: MDHEN and SYDVKM. This CDR3 has 16 amino acids. The chain's CDR3 is CASYDIFGQVGQPQHF. The CDR3 DNA reads as TGTGCCAGTTACGATATCTTTGGACAGGTCGGACAGCCCCAGCATTTT.

The chain is built from TRBV11-2 and TRBJ1-4; D gene ambiguous. Deletions cut 1 base from V and 6 bases from J, with 18 bases between. CDR1 is SGHAT, CDR2 FQNNGV, per germline. CDR3 length: 17 residues. This chain's CDR3 is CASSLGLRFALDEKLFF. CDR3 bases: TGTGCCAGCAGCTTAGGCCTGCGATTCGCCTTGGATGAAAAACTGTTTTTT. The full variable domain, its missing parts supplied by reference TRBV11-2 and TRBJ1-4, is EAGVAQSPRYKIIEKRQSVAFWCNPISGHATLYWYQQILGQGPKLLIQFQNNGVVDDSQLPKDRFSAERLKGVDSTLKIQPAKLEDSAVYLCASSLGLRFALDEKLFFGSGTQLSVL.

The chain is built from TRBV6-1 and TRBJ1-4; D not resolved. V was trimmed by 4 bases and J by 3 bases, leaving 21 bases between them. CDR1 MNHNS and CDR2 SASEGT come from the germline V gene. The length of the CDR3 is 18 residues. The CDR3 region is CASSVASGVGSANEKLFF. CDR3 nucleotide sequence: TGTGCCAGCAGTGTAGCCTCCGGGGTCGGCTCGGCTAATGAAAAACTGTTTTTT.

On this clone itself: The sample contains more than one DNA sequence encoding this CDR3. V is TRBV4-1 and J is TRBJ2-5, with no clear D. V lost 0 bases and J 5 bases, leaving 4 bases between the germline ends. Germline loops: CDR1 MGHRA, CDR2 YSYEKL. The CDR3 spans 12 residues. The CDR3 region has the DNA TGCGCCAGCAGCCAAGACCTTGAGACCCAGTACTTC. It specifies CASSQDLETQYF.

The CDR3 DNA reads TGCAGCGCCCTGACAGGGGCCGGGTACGAGCAGTACTTC. Translation: CSALTGAGYEQYF. V is TRBV29-1 and J is TRBJ2-7; 8 positions match TRBD1. Germline V gene lookup returns CDR1 SQVTM and CDR2 ANQGSEA. The CDR3 is 13 amino acids. V dropped 7 bases and J dropped 4; count of bases not matched to a gene: 9.

The chain joins TRBV20-1 to TRBJ2-7, with 9 bases fitting TRBD1. From germline, CDR1 is DFQATT and CDR2 SNEGSKA (reference sequence). The CDR3 extends over 11 amino acids. The ends lost 6 bases at V and 5 bases at J; junction bases unmatched: 2. The CDR3 sequence: CSARTGDEQYF. The CDR3 DNA reads as TGCAGTGCGCGGACAGGGGACGAGCAGTACTTC.

CDR3 in amino acids: CSVEGEGGLAGVYEQYF. The DNA of the CDR3 is TGCAGCGTTGAAGGGGAGGGGGGACTAGCGGGAGTTTACGAGCAGTACTTC. The rearrangement uses TRBV29-1 and TRBJ2-7; TRBD2 aligns across 14 bases. Germline CDR1 is SQVTM and CDR2 is ANQGSEA. The V gene end was trimmed by 1 base and the J gene end by 4 bases; junction bases not matched to a gene: 9. This CDR3 is 17 amino acids long.

CDR3 region: CSVVQTVSYEQYF. For the CDR3, the DNA is TGCAGCGTTGTTCAAACAGTTTCCTACGAGCAGTACTTC. This chain joins TRBV29-1 and TRBJ2-7; no clear D gene. V shed 4 bases and J shed 1 base, with 11 bases lying between them. CDR1 is SQVTM and CDR2 is ANQGSEA in the germline V gene. This CDR3 region has 13 residues.

This chain links TRBV25-1 with TRBJ2-5, with 11 bases lining up with TRBD2. CDR3 length equals 16 residues. The J segment lost 5 bases and the V segment lost 2 bases, leaving 7 bases of the junction unmatched. CDR1 is MGHDK and CDR2 is SYGVNS in the germline V gene. Written as DNA, the CDR3 is TGTGCCAGCAGTGAAGGTAGCGGGAGGGCCGGGGAGACCCAGTACTTC. Protein sequence: CASSEGSGRAGETQYF.

The chain is built from TRBV4-2 and TRBJ2-7, with 11 nucleotides matching TRBD2. Unmatched junction bases numbered 2, after V lost 0 bases and J lost 4 bases. Germline CDR1 and CDR2: LGHNA and YNFKEQ. The CDR3 totals 15 residues. The DNA of the CDR3 is TGTGCCAGCAGCCAAGAGGGGACTAGCGGTTACGAGCAGTACTTC. As protein: CASSQEGTSGYEQYF.

The rearrangement links TRBV5-1 to TRBJ2-1; 7 positions agree with TRBD2. The CDR3 contains 16 residues. CDR1 and CDR2 (germline): SGHRS, YFSETQ. V lost 3 bases to trimming and J lost 8 bases; unmatched junction nucleotides: 14. CDR3 protein: CASSSHRLALGDEQFF. The CDR3 DNA sequence: TGCGCCAGCAGCTCCCACCGACTAGCTCTCGGGGATGAGCAGTTCTTC.

The rearrangement links TRBV11-2 to TRBJ2-7, with 7 bases identical to TRBD2. The CDR3 is 14 residues long. Germline trimming cut 4 bases from V and 3 bases from J; bases unmatched to any gene: 6. Germline V lookup: CDR1 SGHAT, CDR2 FQNNGV. CDR3 nucleotides: TGTGCCAGCAGCTATAGCGGGTCCCTCTACGAGCAGTACTTC. Protein: CASSYSGSLYEQYF.

This chain connects TRBV27 to TRBJ2-1; D is perhaps TRBD1 (6 bases). There are 13 residues in the CDR3. From germline, CDR1 is MNHEY and CDR2 SMNVEV (reference sequence). Between the trimmed V and J ends, which lost 7 bases and 8 bases, there was a span of 15 bases. The CDR3 DNA follows: TGTGCCAGCACCCCAAAAGGGGGTGATGAGCAGTTCTTC. It encodes CASTPKGGDEQFF.